This T cell receptor (beta chain) was sequenced in a study of shared T cell receptors in the human thymus (dated by TCRdb to about 2021). Background on the whole study: The study examined how the human thymus generates shared, self-reactive T-cell receptor alpha chains.

In the case of this clone: Its antigen is not yet known. No much larger clone is present one base from it, and per-base qualities are unavailable.

The library was prepared using the immunoSEQ multiplex PCR assay. TCRdb stores this immuneACCESS table with in-frame sequences only. Part of the clones is absent; in the studies checked, under half of the shortfall reflects unresolved V genes, and no reason is known for the rest. This sample lists hundreds of thousands of clones; approximately 80% were detected once. The top ten clones comprise more than 0.01% of the sample. CDR1 and CDR2 were assigned from the germline V gene as SQVTM and ANQGSEA. Counted from cysteine to phenylalanine, this CDR3 has 15 amino acids. The sequence is cut down to CDR3 DNA, 45 bases in frame from base 1. For this chain, trimming is 3 bases at the V end and 3 bases at the J end, and the number of junction bases without a gene match is 6. The same sample was also studied in work on human thymus T cells. The second paper states: Immunologically healthy infants undergoing open corrective cardiac surgery for congenital heart defects in Finland were used as donors. The thymus tissue came from surgical resects taken out during corrective cardiac surgery. Usage of V and J gene segments appeared to be biased in both the thymic and the peripheral blood repertoires. According to the related research, thymic TCR repertoires were highly overlapping among unrelated individuals. The study described the TCR alpha and beta repertoires in under 10 infant thymus samples and four matching peripheral blood samples. Donor ages ranging from about 6 to 250 days were recorded, and a handful of male and two female infants were included in the cohort. After being mechanically released from the tissue, thymocytes were kept at -70 degrees C in pellets of roughly 9.5-32 million cells. A QIAsymphony instrument was used to extract genomic DNA from the frozen cell pellets. TCRB and TCRAD loci were amplified from a standardized quantity of quality-controlled genomic DNA using the immunoSEQ multiplex PCR assay. The amplicons covered the V(D)J region and were long enough to include the CDR3 and to identify the V and J genes. The commercial immunoSEQ service was used to sequence amplicons on an Illumina platform. Primer bias and sequencing errors were corrected as previously described, and TCRAD and TCRB definitions were based on the IMGT database. immunoSEQ Analyzer 3.0 and VDJTools were used for repertoire analysis, which covered basic statistics, V/J segment usage, diversity estimates, rarefaction and pairwise overlap. To estimate diversity, the Chao1, ChaoE, Efron-Thisted, Shannon and inverse Simpson indices were applied, and diversity was also estimated on datasets down-sampled to the smallest sample. For repertoire overlap, CDR3 nucleotide sequence, V gene and J gene had to match strictly, and clustering was done by Jaccard-based multidimensional scaling. On average, about 810,000 unique TCRB clonotypes were obtained from thymus samples, compared with approximately 84,000 from blood samples.

The sequenced sample was thymocytes. This clonotype originated in a boy under two years old with a congenital heart defect. Donor details come from another sample of the same person, matched by shared clones. Recombination joined TRBV29-1 with TRBJ1-1; 11 junctional bases match TRBD1. The CDR3 reads CSVERTGGLYTEAFF. The DNA reads TGCAGCGTTGAGAGGACAGGGGGCCTGTACACTGAAGCTTTCTTT.